This TCR beta chain emerged from a study of shared clonotypes between healthy human individuals. This clone occurred a few times. Other nucleotide sequences in the sample specify the same CDR3. Profiled with immunoSEQ multiplex PCR; TCRdb holds only in-frame clones, not every one. The data show just over 2,000,000 clones, with roughly 95% seen just once and under 0.15% held by the top ten. Germline CDR1 and CDR2: SGDLS and YYNGEE. Trimming removed 0 bases at V and 0 bases at J, with 7 bases between. CDR3 length equals 14 residues. The specimen sequenced was naive CD4+ T cells sorted from blood. Noted subset: CD45RA+ positively selected. The chain has TRBV9 and TRBJ2-7; D is unclear. The clonotype was recovered from a man younger than 30 in good health. CDR3 in amino acids: CASSVDLGSYEQYF. Here the CDR3 DNA reads TGTGCCAGCAGCGTAGATCTAGGCTCCTACGAGCAGTACTTC.